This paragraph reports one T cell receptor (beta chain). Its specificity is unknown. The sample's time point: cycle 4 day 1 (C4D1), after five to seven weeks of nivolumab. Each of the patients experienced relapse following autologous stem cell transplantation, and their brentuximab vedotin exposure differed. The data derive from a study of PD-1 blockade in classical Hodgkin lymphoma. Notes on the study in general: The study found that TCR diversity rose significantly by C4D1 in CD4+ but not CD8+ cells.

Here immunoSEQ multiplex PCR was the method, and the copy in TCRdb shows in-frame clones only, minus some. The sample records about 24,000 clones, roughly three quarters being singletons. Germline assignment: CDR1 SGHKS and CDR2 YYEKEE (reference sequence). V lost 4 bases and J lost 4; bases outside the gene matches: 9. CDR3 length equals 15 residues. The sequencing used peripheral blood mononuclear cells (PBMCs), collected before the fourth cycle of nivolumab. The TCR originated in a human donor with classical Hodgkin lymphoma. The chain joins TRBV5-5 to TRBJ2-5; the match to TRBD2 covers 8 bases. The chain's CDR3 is CASSNTGTSIETQYF. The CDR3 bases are TGTGCCAGCAGCAACACCGGGACTAGTATAGAGACCCAGTACTTC.